The clone carrying this T cell receptor (beta chain) was recorded only once. Per the authors' pipeline: It was from reference gene primer amplification that nucleated cell counts were estimated. Produced via immunoSEQ multiplex PCR; TCRdb's table is partial and in-frame only. That table furnishes V, J and clone size, whereas the DNA furnished D and trimming. The sample has fewer than 300,000 clones, 65% to 90% seen once. This entry is derived from a study of blood T cell repertoires in COVID-19. Turning to the study itself: COVID-19 samples from acute and convalescent phases originated in the United States, Italy and Spain.

CDR3 length: 15 amino acids. The V end was cut by 2 bases, the J end by 5 bases, with 15 bases between. The germline CDR1 and CDR2 sequences are SGHDN and FVKESK. Sequenced: peripheral blood. The J gene is TRBJ1-2, the V gene TRBV14; perhaps TRBD1 as D (5 bases). This receptor was identified in a woman in her fifties or sixties with active or convalescent COVID-19. Written as DNA, the CDR3 is TGTGCCAGCAGCCAATTTACAGGAGATAATTATGGCTACACCTTC. Protein product: CASSQFTGDNYGYTF.